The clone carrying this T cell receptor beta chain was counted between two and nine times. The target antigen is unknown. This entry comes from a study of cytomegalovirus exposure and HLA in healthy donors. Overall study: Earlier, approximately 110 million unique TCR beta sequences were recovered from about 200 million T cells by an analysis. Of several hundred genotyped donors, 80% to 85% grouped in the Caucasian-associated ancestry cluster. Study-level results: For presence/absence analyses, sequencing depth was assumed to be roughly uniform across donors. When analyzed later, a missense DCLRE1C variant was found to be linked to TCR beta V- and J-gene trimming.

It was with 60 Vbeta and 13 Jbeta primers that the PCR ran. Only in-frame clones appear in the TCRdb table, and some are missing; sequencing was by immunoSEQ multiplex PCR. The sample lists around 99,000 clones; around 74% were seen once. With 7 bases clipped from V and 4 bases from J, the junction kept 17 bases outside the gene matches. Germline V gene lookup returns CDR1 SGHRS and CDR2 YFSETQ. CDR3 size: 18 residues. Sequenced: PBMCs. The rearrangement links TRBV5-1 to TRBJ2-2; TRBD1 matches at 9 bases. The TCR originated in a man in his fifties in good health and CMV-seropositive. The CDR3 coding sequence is TGCGCCAGCCACCCAGAGCGCCCGGGACAGGGAGCCACCGGGGAGCTGTTTTTT. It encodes CASHPERPGQGATGELFF. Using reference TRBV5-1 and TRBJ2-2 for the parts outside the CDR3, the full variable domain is KAGVTQTPRYLIKTRGQQVTLSCSPISGHRSVSWYQQTPGQGLQFLFEYFSETQRNKGNFPGRFSGRQFSNSRSEMNVSTLELGDSALYLCASHPERPGQGATGELFFGEGSRLTVL.